The clone carrying this T cell receptor beta chain was seen once. Its target is not known. This entry is derived from a study of cytomegalovirus exposure and HLA in healthy donors. This CDR3 has 16 amino acids. CDR1 and CDR2 (germline): SEHNR, FQNEAQ (reference sequence). V lost 4 bases and J lost 2; bases outside the gene matches: 7. Study conclusions and caveats: The classifier reportedly diagnosed cytomegalovirus status with high sensitivity and specificity. Across all donors, roughly uniform sequencing depth was an assumption of the presence/absence analyses.

The PCR used 60 Vbeta and 13 Jbeta primers. The assay was immunoSEQ multiplex PCR, and TCRdb's table has in-frame clones only and misses some. Seen here are 110,000 or so clones, roughly 71% observed once, and the top ten hold 8% to 10%. The receptor was derived from a man aged 18 to 30 in good health and CMV-seropositive. V is TRBV7-9 and J is TRBJ2-3, with 9 bases fitting TRBD1. Sequenced: PBMCs. DNA of the CDR3: TGTGCCAGCAGCTCTGGTTGGACAGGGGCCACAGATACGCAGTATTTT. Its protein product is CASSSGWTGATDTQYF. The whole variable domain, filled in from reference TRBV7-9 and TRBJ2-3, reads DTGVSQNPRHKITKRGQNVTFRCDPISEHNRLYWYRQTLGQGPEFLTYFQNEAQLEKSRLLSDRFSAERPKGSFSTLEIQRTEQGDSAMYLCASSSGWTGATDTQYFGPGTRLTVL.